Shown below are 26 T cell receptor beta chains from a single sample sequenced in a study of cytomegalovirus exposure and HLA in healthy donors. PCR involved 60 Vbeta and 13 Jbeta primers. Sequenced by immunoSEQ multiplex PCR; TCRdb stores in-frame clones only, minus some. The sample gives over 100,000 clones, about 79% of which show up once; 3% is in the top ten. The sequenced material came from PBMCs. The source is a young woman in good health and CMV-seropositive.

The genes are TRBV5-1 and TRBJ2-4; D possibly corresponds to TRBD1 (5 bases). CDR3 length: 13 amino acids. Germline CDR1 reads SGHRS; CDR2 reads YFSETQ. V was shortened by 4 bases and J by 5 bases, with 10 bases between the two germline ends. The CDR3 nucleotides are TGCGCCAGCAGCACAAAGACAGAAAACATTCAGTACTTC. It translates to CASSTKTENIQYF.

This clone occurred a few times. J is TRBJ1-4 and V is TRBV19, with no clear D. This CDR3 has 14 residues. V gave up 3 bases and J gave up 0 bases, with 5 bases separating them. CDR1 is LNHDA, CDR2 SQIVND, per germline (reference sequence). CDR3 bases: TGTGCCAGTAGTATGGCGGCAACTAATGAAAAACTGTTTTTT. Residues: CASSMAATNEKLFF.

The chain joins TRBV6-1 to TRBJ2-7; possible D gene TRBD1, 5 bases. This CDR3 has 14 residues. The germline gives CDR1 MNHNS, CDR2 SASEGT. V gave up 4 bases and J gave up 9 bases, with 19 bases separating them. Written as DNA, the CDR3 is TGTGCCAGCAGTGCAGGGTTTGGTGTCGGAATGCAGTACTTC. As protein: CASSAGFGVGMQYF.

The J gene is TRBJ1-4, the V gene TRBV25-1, with 8 bases that match TRBD1. V was clipped by 4 bases and J by 2 bases; unmatched bases: 0. The length of the CDR3 is 14 residues. Germline V CDR1 and CDR2: MGHDK, SYGVNS. Here the CDR3 reads CASSGTGTNEKLFF. The CDR3 nucleotides are TGTGCCAGCAGTGGGACAGGGACTAATGAAAAACTGTTTTTT.

A remark on this clone: A read error is likely here: a far larger clone is one base away. The chain recombines TRBV19 with TRBJ2-1; no clear D gene. The germline CDR1 and CDR2 sequences are LNHDA and SQIVND (reference sequence). The V gene lost 3 bases and the J gene lost 6 bases, with 12 bases spanning the gap. The CDR3 totals 14 residues. The DNA for the CDR3 is TGTGCCAGTAGTATCACAGCCACCTCCAATGAGCAGTTCTTC. Translation: CASSITATSNEQFF.

This clone was seen a single time. The chain carries TRBV5-5 and TRBJ1-2, with unresolved D. The CDR3 length is 13 residues. Germline V gives CDR1 SGHKS, CDR2 YYEKEE (reference sequence). V was pared by 0 bases and J by 3 bases, with 6 bases between. DNA for the CDR3: TGTGCCAGCAGCTTGGAAGTAGACTATGGCTACACCTTC. Amino acids: CASSLEVDYGYTF.

This rearrangement joins TRBV5-4 to TRBJ1-2; TRBD1 aligns across 7 bases. The CDR3 is 16 amino acids. Germline values: CDR1 SGHNT, CDR2 YYREEE (reference sequence). V lost 7 bases to trimming and J lost 0 bases; unmatched junction nucleotides: 12. The CDR3: CASGLGQATANYGYTF. Here the CDR3 DNA reads TGTGCCAGCGGATTAGGACAGGCTACAGCTAACTATGGCTACACCTTC.

The chain uses TRBV10-3 and TRBJ2-2; 9 positions agree with TRBD1. With V trimmed by 4 bases and J by 4 bases, 7 bases remained unmatched. Germline V gene sequence: CDR1 ENHRY, CDR2 SYGVKD. The CDR3 contains 16 residues. DNA of the CDR3: TGTGCCATCAGTGGGACGGGACAGGGTGTCACCGGGGAGCTGTTTTTT. It is translated as CAISGTGQGVTGELFF.

A word on this clone: An end of the junction does not agree with germline; a read error may underlie this. The CDR3 spells CSSREDDF. CDR3 coding DNA: TGTTCCAGCAGGGAGGACGATTTC. The chain has TRBV7-9 and TRBJ2-7, with D possibly being TRBD2 (6 bases). Germline CDR1 reads SEHNR; CDR2 reads FQNEAQ (reference sequence). The CDR3 extends over 8 amino acids.

The chain employs TRBV5-1 and TRBJ2-3, with 7 bases lining up with TRBD1. Per the germline V gene, CDR1 is SGHRS and CDR2 is YFSETQ. J was trimmed by 3 bases and V by 0 bases; bases with no gene match: 4. CDR3 length: 15 amino acids. CDR3 loop: CASSLVGQVTDTQYF. CDR3 bases: TGCGCCAGCAGCTTGGTCGGACAGGTGACAGATACGCAGTATTTT.

The chain is built from TRBV4-1 and TRBJ2-1; D not certain. Germline V gives CDR1 MGHRA, CDR2 YSYEKL. Trimming took off 1 base at V and 3 bases at J, with 7 bases between the two ends. The CDR3 is made up of 14 amino acids. The CDR3 region has the DNA TGCGCCAGCAGCCAAGGAGTAAGCTACAATGAGCAGTTCTTC. Residues: CASSQGVSYNEQFF.

About this clone: The junction departs from the called germline gene at one end, perhaps through a read error. The chain uses TRBV7-9 and TRBJ1-1; 7 positions agree with TRBD1. In germline, CDR1 is SEHNR, CDR2 FQNEAQ (reference sequence). The CDR3 contains 16 residues. The CDR3 spells CSSSHSRGKAFPEAFF. CDR3 sequence (DNA): TGTTCCAGCAGCCACAGCAGGGGGAAAGCGTTTCCTGAAGCTTTCTTT.

V usage is TRBV5-1 and J usage is TRBJ1-2; D not resolved. The germline V gene encodes CDR1 SGHRS and CDR2 YFSETQ. Trimming removed 3 bases at V and 0 bases at J, with 18 bases between. This CDR3 comprises 17 residues. The CDR3 coding sequence is TGCGCCAGCAGCTCACGCTCATGGGCAGTTACTAACTATGGCTACACCTTC. Its translation is CASSSRSWAVTNYGYTF.

Details on this clone: The same CDR3 also results from other DNA sequences found in this sample. V usage is TRBV5-1 and J usage is TRBJ1-5, with D unclear. V gave up 0 bases and J gave up 2 bases, with 6 bases separating them. The CDR3 is made up of 14 amino acids. Germline CDR1 reads SGHRS; CDR2 reads YFSETQ. The CDR3 DNA reads TGCGCCAGCAGCTTGGAGGGAGGCAATCAGCCCCAGCATTTT. Translating it yields CASSLEGGNQPQHF. Looking up the rest from reference TRBV5-1 and TRBJ1-5 gives the full variable domain: KAGVTQTPRYLIKTRGQQVTLSCSPISGHRSVSWYQQTPGQGLQFLFEYFSETQRNKGNFPGRFSGRQFSNSRSEMNVSTLELGDSALYLCASSLEGGNQPQHFGDGTRLSIL.

In DNA, the CDR3 is TGTGCCTCAGGACAGCTCTCCTACAATGAGCAGTTCTTC. Translated: CASGQLSYNEQFF. The rearrangement uses TRBV25-1 and TRBJ2-1, with D maybe TRBD1 (6 bases). The CDR3 loop spans 13 amino acids. Germline V gene lookup returns CDR1 MGHDK and CDR2 SYGVNS. Trimming shortened V by 11 bases and J by 0 bases, and 11 bases separated the two germline ends.

The chain joins TRBV5-1 to TRBJ2-7, with 7 positions matching TRBD1. This CDR3 is built from 16 residues. The germline V gene encodes CDR1 SGHRS and CDR2 YFSETQ. The V and J ends lost 0 bases and 3 bases, in that order; junction bases with no gene match: 9. CDR3 protein: CASSLGVRDRNYEQYF. For the CDR3, the DNA is TGCGCCAGCAGCTTGGGCGTACGGGACAGAAACTACGAGCAGTACTTC. The full variable domain, with the rest looked up from reference TRBV5-1 and TRBJ2-7, is KAGVTQTPRYLIKTRGQQVTLSCSPISGHRSVSWYQQTPGQGLQFLFEYFSETQRNKGNFPGRFSGRQFSNSRSEMNVSTLELGDSALYLCASSLGVRDRNYEQYFGPGTRLTVT.

This chain joins TRBV4-1 and TRBJ1-3, with 9 bases fitting TRBD1. With V trimmed by 5 bases and J by 0 bases, 2 bases remained unmatched. Germline-derived CDR1 and CDR2 are MGHRA and YSYEKL. This CDR3 contains 15 residues. CDR3 residues: CASSLTGGSGNTIYF. The CDR3 DNA reads as TGCGCCAGCAGCTTGACAGGGGGCTCTGGAAACACCATATATTTT.

V and J are TRBV9 and TRBJ2-5; D perhaps matches TRBD1 (6 bases). The J call may not be correct, given that the DNA end is closer to TRBJ2-7. The CDR3 is made up of 15 amino acids. Germline CDR1 is SGDLS and CDR2 is YYNGEE. The CDR3 coding sequence is TGTGCCAGCAGCCCCCGACAGGAGCCCGTCTACGAGCAGTACTTC. Translating it yields CASSPRQEPVYEQYF.

This chain links TRBV28 with TRBJ1-5; no definite D call. Germline V gene lookup returns CDR1 MDHEN and CDR2 SYDVKM. The V end was cut by 9 bases, the J end by 0 bases, with 12 bases between. The CDR3 spans 14 residues. In DNA form, the CDR3 reads TGTGCCAGTATACAATTGATTAGCAATCAGCCCCAGCATTTT. Protein: CASIQLISNQPQHF. The full variable domain, in which reference TRBV28 and TRBJ1-5 provide the parts outside the CDR3, is DVKVTQSSRYLVKRTGEKVFLECVQDMDHENMFWYRQDPGLGLRLIYFSYDVKMKEKGDIPEGYSVSREKKERFSLILESASTNQTSMYLCASIQLISNQPQHFGDGTRLSIL.

V is TRBV6-5 and J is TRBJ1-2; D is uncertain. Germline CDR1 MNHEY, CDR2 SVGAGI. V was trimmed by 0 bases and J by 2 bases, leaving 13 bases between them. The CDR3 length is 16 residues. CDR3 sequence reads: CASSYSKGVKNYGYTF. CDR3 nucleotides: TGTGCCAGCAGTTACTCTAAGGGAGTGAAAAACTATGGCTACACCTTC.

J is TRBJ1-4 and V is TRBV6-4; the D is unclear. The CDR3 spans 16 residues. Trimming removed 5 bases from V and 8 bases from J, with 21 bases in between. Germline V gives CDR1 MRHNA, CDR2 SNTAGT. The CDR3: CASSSYRGILNEKLFF. The DNA of the CDR3 is TGTGCCAGCAGTTCCTATAGAGGAATATTGAACGAAAAACTGTTTTTT.

The V and J genes are TRBV7-2 and TRBJ1-1; TRBD1 agrees at 8 bases. Germline CDR1 SGHTA, CDR2 FQGNSA. The CDR3 totals 16 residues. V gave up 6 bases and J gave up 1 base; unmatched junction bases: 10. Here the CDR3 DNA reads TGTGCCAGCAGTCGGACGACAGGGGAGACGAACACTGAAGCTTTCTTT. As protein: CASSRTTGETNTEAFF.

This chain connects TRBV7-3 to TRBJ1-1, with no clear D. This CDR3 has 12 amino acids. V was clipped by 0 bases and J by 7 bases, with 6 bases between them. The V gene's germline CDR1 is SGHTA and CDR2 FQGTGA. CDR3 in amino acids: CASSLTHGEAFF. The CDR3 DNA reads TGTGCCAGCAGCTTAACTCACGGTGAAGCTTTCTTT.

The V and J genes are TRBV6-5 and TRBJ1-5; TRBD1 matches at 7 bases. The CDR3 length is 14 residues. The V gene end was trimmed by 6 bases and the J gene end by 5 bases; junction bases not matched to a gene: 7. Germline V gene lookup returns CDR1 MNHEY and CDR2 SVGAGI. CDR3 DNA: TGTGCCAGCAGCCGTGACAGGGTCGATCAGCCCCAGCATTTT. It specifies CASSRDRVDQPQHF.

V usage is TRBV4-1 and J usage is TRBJ1-1; D is perhaps TRBD1 (5 bases). V lost 0 bases to trimming and J lost 1 base, with 12 bases between them. Germline-derived CDR1 and CDR2 are MGHRA and YSYEKL. The CDR3 runs 16 residues. The CDR3 protein is CASSQERQIWNTEAFF. The CDR3 region has the DNA TGCGCCAGCAGCCAAGAAAGACAGATTTGGAACACTGAAGCTTTCTTT.

This sequence joins TRBV5-1 and TRBJ1-1, with TRBD1 as a possible D gene (5 bases). This CDR3 contains 16 residues. The V end was cut by 0 bases, the J end by 6 bases, with 18 bases between. Germline CDR1 reads SGHRS; CDR2 reads YFSETQ. CDR3 DNA sequence: TGCGCCAGCAGCTTGGGTGGCTGGGGCCGGTTCTCTGAAGCTTTCTTT. Encoded protein: CASSLGGWGRFSEAFF.